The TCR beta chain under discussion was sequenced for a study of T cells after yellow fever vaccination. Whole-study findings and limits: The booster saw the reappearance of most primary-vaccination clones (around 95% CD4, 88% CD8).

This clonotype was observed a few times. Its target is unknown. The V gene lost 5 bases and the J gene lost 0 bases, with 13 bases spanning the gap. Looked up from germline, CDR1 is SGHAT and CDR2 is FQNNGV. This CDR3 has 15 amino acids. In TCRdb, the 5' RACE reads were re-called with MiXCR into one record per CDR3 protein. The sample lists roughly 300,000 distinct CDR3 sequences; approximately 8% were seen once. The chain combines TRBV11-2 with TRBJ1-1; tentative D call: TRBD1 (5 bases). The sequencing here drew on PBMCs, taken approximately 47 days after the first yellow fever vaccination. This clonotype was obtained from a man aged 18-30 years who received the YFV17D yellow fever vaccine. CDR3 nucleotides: TGTGCCAGCAGCCCCGCAGGGCCCCTGAACACTGAAGCTTTCTTT. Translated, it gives CASSPAGPLNTEAFF.